This T cell receptor (beta chain) was retrieved from a study of monozygotic twins with inflammatory bowel disease. Study outcomes and limitations: No distinction between different T cell subtypes was possible.

Germline V CDR1 and CDR2: MNHEY, SMNVEV (reference sequence). The CDR3 length is 13 residues. Notes on this clonotype: Its antigen is not identified.

TCRdb re-called the 5' RACE reads and catalogs CDR3 proteins one per entry, DNA excluded. The listing records about 420,000 distinct CDR3 sequences. The chain has TRBV27 and TRBJ1-1; TCRdb reports TRBD1, a call that lacks DNA to check it against. The sequenced material came from blood. The origin of this receptor is a human donor with ulcerative colitis or Crohn's disease, or a healthy co-twin of an affected twin (not recorded which). The CDR3 here is CASSSNPGTEAFF.